This T cell receptor beta chain was found in a study of T cell repertoires in cytomegalovirus infection. For the study at large: Evidence of both CMV infection and a matching HLA type came from public TCR beta signatures.

Study results and caveats: It was HLA-C-restricted CMV-specific TCR beta clonotypes that dominated the response ex vivo.

TCRdb re-analysed the reads in MiXCR, keeping a single row per CDR3 protein. Of some 300,000 distinct CDR3 sequences listed, roughly 17% are singletons. Comment on this clonotype: The antigen is not known.

Trimming left V 5 bases short and J 6 bases short, with 8 bases between. The CDR3 contains 12 residues. This receptor was obtained from a human donor in good health (CMV status not recorded). Some clones in this sample may be carry-over from other donors' samples. The material sequenced was PBMCs. The rearrangement uses TRBV12-3 or TRBV12-4 and TRBJ1-5; D gene uncertain. The CDR3 bases are TGTGCCAGCAGTATAGTGGGTCAGCCCCAGCATTTT. Residues: CASSIVGQPQHF.